Listed below are T cell receptor beta chains from one sample, sequenced in a study of human T cells and chemical hapten exposure. TCRdb analysed the RACE reads with MiXCR anew, one entry per CDR3 protein. In the table there are 80,000 to 100,000 distinct CDR3 sequences, 25% to 30% of which are singletons. This specimen consisted of whole blood, obtained in connection with sensitization to the hapten diphenylcyclopropenone (DPC). The origin of the receptors is a man in his forties or fifties with alopecia areata. Some clones in this sample may be carry-over from other donors' samples. CDR3s include the opening cysteine and the closing phenylalanine or tryptophan. A D gene is named only where the DNA matches it firmly. Clone size appears in some rows only: once, few, many, or a class for an expanded clone.

V gene: TRBV6-4; D gene: -; J gene: TRBJ2-2; clone size: many; CDR3 protein: CASSDSRDTGELFF; CDR3 DNA: TGTGCCAGCAGTGACTCGCGGGACACCGGGGAGCTGTTTTTT
V gene: TRBV5-5; D gene: TRBD1; J gene: TRBJ1-1; clone size: few; CDR3 protein: CASRHGTGENTEAFF; CDR3 DNA: TGTGCCAGCAGACATGGGACAGGGGAGAACACTGAAGCTTTCTTT
V gene: TRBV29-1; D gene: TRBD1; J gene: TRBJ2-1; clone size: -; CDR3 protein: CSVGTGQGGDEQFF; CDR3 DNA: TGCAGCGTTGGTACGGGACAGGGAGGGGATGAGCAGTTCTTC
V gene: TRBV12-3/TRBV12-4; D gene: TRBD2; J gene: TRBJ2-1; clone size: once; CDR3 protein: CASSTTSGYFNEQFF; CDR3 DNA: TGTGCCAGCAGCACGACTAGCGGTTACTTCAATGAGCAGTTCTTC
V gene: TRBV28; D gene: -; J gene: TRBJ1-1; clone size: few; CDR3 protein: CASSPSLGQGRTEAFF; CDR3 DNA: TGTGCCAGCAGTCCCTCTCTGGGGCAGGGAAGGACTGAAGCTTTCTTT
V gene: TRBV6-5; D gene: -; J gene: TRBJ2-7; clone size: few; CDR3 protein: CASRGQSYEQYF; CDR3 DNA: TGTGCCAGCAGAGGACAGTCCTACGAGCAGTACTTC
V gene: TRBV7-2; D gene: TRBD1; J gene: TRBJ2-3; clone size: -; CDR3 protein: CASSKGQGVKYDTQYF; CDR3 DNA: TGTGCCAGCAGCAAGGGACAGGGGGTGAAGTATGATACGCAGTATTTT
V gene: TRBV7-9; D gene: -; J gene: TRBJ2-7; clone size: -; CDR3 protein: CASSLGSVIDEQYF; CDR3 DNA: TGTGCCAGCAGCTTAGGATCGGTAATAGACGAGCAGTACTTC
V gene: TRBV15; D gene: -; J gene: TRBJ2-7; clone size: few; CDR3 protein: CATSRVSGAGTYEQYF; CDR3 DNA: TGTGCCACCAGCAGAGTTTCTGGGGCAGGAACCTACGAGCAGTACTTC
V gene: TRBV15; D gene: -; J gene: TRBJ2-7; clone size: few; CDR3 protein: CATSRGTGNEQYF; CDR3 DNA: TGTGCCACCAGCAGAGGAACAGGGAACGAGCAGTACTTC
V gene: TRBV7-8; D gene: -; J gene: TRBJ1-3; clone size: -; CDR3 protein: CASSSQGGILSGNTIYF; CDR3 DNA: TGTGCCAGCAGCTCACAGGGTGGGATTCTCTCTGGAAACACCATATATTTT
V gene: TRBV29-1; D gene: TRBD2; J gene: TRBJ2-3; clone size: few; CDR3 protein: CSVSRTSGSVTDTQYF; CDR3 DNA: TGCAGCGTCTCTAGGACTAGCGGGAGTGTGACAGATACGCAGTATTTT
V gene: TRBV28; D gene: -; J gene: TRBJ2-5; clone size: -; CDR3 protein: CVAEGSETQYF; CDR3 DNA: TGTGTGGCGGAGGGTAGTGAGACCCAGTACTTC